These 17 T cell receptor beta chains originate from one sample sequenced in a study of blood T cell repertoires in COVID-19. The protocol was immunoSEQ multiplex PCR, while the TCRdb copy is restricted to in-frame clones and leaves out a portion. The sample lists around 150,000 clones, roughly 84% seen once, with under 5% in the top ten. Sequencing input: peripheral blood. These receptor sequences come from a woman aged 60-75 years with acute or convalescent COVID-19.

The chain combines TRBV6-6 with TRBJ1-4; D gene ambiguous. There are 15 residues in the CDR3. In germline, CDR1 is MNHNY, CDR2 SVGAGI (reference sequence). V was cut by 2 bases and J by 0 bases, with 7 bases left in between. CDR3 region: CASSYGTATNEKLFF. CDR3 sequence (DNA): TGTGCCAGCAGTTACGGTACGGCAACTAATGAAAAACTGTTTTTT.

The chain uses TRBV3-1 (or the pseudogene TRBV3-2) and TRBJ2-3; D is possibly TRBD1 (6 bases). Trimming left V 10 bases short and J 2 bases short, with 22 bases between. CDR1 and CDR2 (germline): LGHDT, YNNKEL (reference sequence). The CDR3 extends over 16 amino acids. CDR3 DNA sequence: TGTGCCAACCCACGGCTCCGCGACAGGTTCACAGATACGCAGTATTTT. Translated, it gives CANPRLRDRFTDTQYF.

The chain joins TRBV10-3 to TRBJ2-7; 9 nucleotides agree with TRBD1. The germline V gene encodes CDR1 ENHRY and CDR2 SYGVKD. The CDR3 covers 16 residues. The junction had 9 bases not matched to a gene; V was cut back by 2 bases and J by 4 bases. The CDR3 reads CAISEPRDREEYEQYF. The CDR3 region has the DNA TGTGCCATCAGTGAGCCCCGGGACAGGGAGGAGTACGAGCAGTACTTC.

The rearrangement joins TRBV7-9 to TRBJ1-4, with D perhaps matching TRBD1 (5 bases). The CDR3 totals 15 residues. V was cut by 2 bases and J by 3 bases, with 10 bases left in between. Germline V CDR1 and CDR2: SEHNR, FQNEAQ (reference sequence). The CDR3 DNA reads TGTGCCAGCAGCTTACAAGCAGGGCCTAATGAAAAACTGTTTTTT. It codes for CASSLQAGPNEKLFF.

V gene TRBV2 combines with J gene TRBJ2-1, with TRBD2 as a possible D gene (5 bases). V was cut by 6 bases and J by 1 base, with 10 bases left in between. Germline V CDR1 and CDR2: SNHLY, FYNNEI. The CDR3 runs to 14 residues. In nucleotides, the CDR3 is TGTGCCAGCAGGAGGGAAGGTTCCTACAATGAGCAGTTCTTC. This translates into CASRREGSYNEQFF.

This chain links TRBV5-5 with TRBJ2-1; TRBD2 matches at 8 bases. Trimming removed 1 base from V and 4 bases from J; junction bases left unmatched: 4. The germline gives CDR1 SGHKS, CDR2 YYEKEE (reference sequence). The CDR3 is 15 residues long. CDR3 sequence reads: CASSLWIAGYNEQFF. The CDR3 DNA sequence: TGTGCCAGCAGCTTGTGGATAGCGGGGTACAATGAGCAGTTCTTC.

The gene calls are TRBV7-9 and TRBJ1-1; 9 nucleotides match TRBD1. With 2 bases clipped from V and 2 bases from J, the junction kept 9 bases outside the gene matches. Germline assignment: CDR1 SEHNR and CDR2 FQNEAQ (reference sequence). The CDR3 spans 17 residues. CDR3 region: CASSLLSGQGKNTEAFF. DNA of the CDR3: TGTGCCAGCAGCTTATTATCGGGACAGGGAAAAAACACTGAAGCTTTCTTT.

The chain recombines TRBV4-1 with TRBJ1-5; 7 bases map to TRBD1. Germline V gives CDR1 MGHRA, CDR2 YSYEKL. Trimming removed 3 bases from V and 6 bases from J; junction bases left unmatched: 5. CDR3 length: 14 residues. In DNA form, the CDR3 reads TGCGCCAGCAGCCATCCAGGGGGTACTCAGCCCCAGCATTTT. This encodes CASSHPGGTQPQHF.

The chain has TRBV5-1 and TRBJ2-1; 14 bases match TRBD2. V gave up 7 bases and J gave up 8 bases; unmatched junction bases: 5. The germline gives CDR1 SGHRS, CDR2 YFSETQ. The CDR3 contains 14 residues. The CDR3 region is CASATSGGVDEQFF. Written as DNA, the CDR3 is TGCGCCAGCGCGACTAGCGGGGGGGTGGATGAGCAGTTCTTC.

The gene calls are TRBV6-2 or TRBV6-3 and TRBJ2-1; 11 bases fit TRBD2. CDR3 length equals 16 residues. The V and J ends lost 4 bases and 7 bases, in that order; junction bases with no gene match: 9. Germline CDR1 and CDR2: MNHEY and SVGEGT. The DNA of the CDR3 is TGTGCCAGCAGTTTTACTAGCGGGAGACTTAGGAATGAGCAGTTCTTC. Its protein product is CASSFTSGRLRNEQFF.

The V call is TRBV11-3, the J call TRBJ2-7, with 8 bases that match TRBD2. Germline lookup yields CDR1 SGHNT and CDR2 YENEEA. J lost 1 base, V lost 6 bases, and 5 bases had no gene match. The CDR3 consists of 14 residues. CDR3 DNA: TGTGCCAGCAGTGGGACTAGTGGATCCTACGAGCAGTACTTC. It codes for CASSGTSGSYEQYF.

The J gene is TRBJ2-1, the V gene TRBV5-4, with a weak D call TRBD2 (6 bases). This CDR3 has 14 residues. The germline V and J ends were trimmed by 3 bases and 6 bases, with 13 bases remaining between them. Germline CDR1 reads SGHNT; CDR2 reads YYREEE (reference sequence). Here the CDR3 reads CASSWEAGTNEQFF. In nucleotides, the CDR3 is TGTGCCAGCAGCTGGGAGGCGGGGACCAATGAGCAGTTCTTC. The full variable domain, with the rest looked up from reference TRBV5-4 and TRBJ2-1, is ETGVTQSPTHLIKTRGQQVTLRCSSQSGHNTVSWYQQALGQGPQFIFQYYREEENGRGNFPPRFSGLQFPNYSSELNVNALELDDSALYLCASSWEAGTNEQFFGPGTRLTVL.

The V gene is TRBV18, the J gene TRBJ2-3, with D unresolved. Germline values: CDR1 KGHSH, CDR2 LQKENI. The CDR3 is 14 residues long. Trimming stripped 1 base from V and 3 bases from J, with 8 bases between. The CDR3 DNA sequence: TGTGCCAGCTCACCACAGATTAGAACAGATACGCAGTATTTT. Translated, it gives CASSPQIRTDTQYF.

This clone has only one observation. The chain carries TRBV5-4 and TRBJ2-6; 7 nucleotides line up with TRBD2. Looked up from germline, CDR1 is SGHNT and CDR2 is YYREEE (reference sequence). This CDR3 has 16 amino acids. V gave up 4 bases and J gave up 1 base; unmatched junction bases: 5. CDR3 DNA: TGTGCCAGCAGCCCTGGGGGAGGGTCTGGGGCCAACGTCCTGACTTTC. Protein sequence: CASSPGGGSGANVLTF. Variable domain in full (rest from reference TRBV5-4 and TRBJ2-6): ETGVTQSPTHLIKTRGQQVTLRCSSQSGHNTVSWYQQALGQGPQFIFQYYREEENGRGNFPPRFSGLQFPNYSSELNVNALELDDSALYLCASSPGGGSGANVLTFGAGSRLTVL.

As concerns this clone: The sample carries other DNA sequences with the same CDR3. The rearrangement joins TRBV3-1 (or the pseudogene TRBV3-2) to TRBJ2-7, with TRBD1 matching 7 bases. V was clipped by 1 base and J by 6 bases; unmatched bases: 3. CDR3 size: 13 residues. The germline gives CDR1 LGHDT, CDR2 YNNKEL (reference sequence). The CDR3 coding sequence is TGTGCCAGCAGCCAAGGGACAGGAGGCGAGCAGTACTTC. This translates into CASSQGTGGEQYF.

This chain connects TRBV28 to TRBJ1-4; D remains ambiguous. Germline V gene data show CDR1 as MDHEN and CDR2 as SYDVKM. Between the trimmed V and J ends, which lost 3 bases and 7 bases, there was a span of 12 bases. The CDR3 covers 14 residues. CDR3: CASSFGDLGEKLFF. Here the CDR3 DNA reads TGTGCCAGCAGTTTCGGAGACCTAGGTGAAAAACTGTTTTTT.

The chain couples TRBV5-1 to TRBJ1-2, with TRBD1 identical over 7 bases. The CDR3 totals 15 residues. J gave up 5 bases and V 5 bases, and 12 bases lay outside the gene matches. Germline CDR1 is SGHRS and CDR2 is YFSETQ. CDR3 nucleotide sequence: TGCGCCAGCAGTGGAGTCGCTAAGGGGGCGTATGGCTACACCTTC. Protein product: CASSGVAKGAYGYTF.